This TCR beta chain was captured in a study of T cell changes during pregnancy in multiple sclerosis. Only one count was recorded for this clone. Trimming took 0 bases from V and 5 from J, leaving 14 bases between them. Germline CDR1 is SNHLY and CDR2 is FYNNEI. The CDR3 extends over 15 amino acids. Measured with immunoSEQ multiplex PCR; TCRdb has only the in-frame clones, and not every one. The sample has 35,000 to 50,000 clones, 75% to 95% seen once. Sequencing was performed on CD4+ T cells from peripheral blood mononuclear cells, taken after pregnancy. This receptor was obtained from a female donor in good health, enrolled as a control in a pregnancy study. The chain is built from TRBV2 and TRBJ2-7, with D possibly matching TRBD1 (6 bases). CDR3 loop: CASSEARQVRNEQYF. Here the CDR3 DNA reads TGTGCCAGCAGTGAAGCACGACAGGTACGAAACGAGCAGTACTTC.